Presented here are 10 T cell receptor beta chains from one specimen sequenced in a study of response to subunit inactivated influenza vaccine (dated by TCRdb to the late 2010s). The library was made by RT-PCR. The sequencing machine was an Illumina HiSeq 2500. TCRdb trimmed public reads at Q25 via fastp, called clones via MiXCR and kept in-frame beta chains. Rows are unified per CDR3 protein, each entry keeping the most common DNA and genes. The sample yields 860,000 or so distinct CDR3 sequences; around 21% were counted once. Roughly a tenth of the sample belongs to the ten largest clones. Sequencing used PBMCs from blood, obtained roughly 5 days after vaccination. Source of these receptors: a man in his fifties who received an inactivated influenza vaccine. Donor details come from another sample of the same person, matched by shared clones.

This chain joins TRBV28 and TRBJ2-7; TRBD1 agrees at 7 bases. The J segment lost 3 bases and the V segment lost 4 bases, leaving 3 bases of the junction unmatched. CDR3 length: 13 residues. Germline V gene data show CDR1 as MDHEN and CDR2 as SYDVKM. CDR3 sequence (DNA): TGTGCCAGCAGTTCCGGACAGGACTACGAGCAGTACTTC. Its protein is CASSSGQDYEQYF.

This clonotype was recorded at least ten times. This chain joins TRBV12-3 or TRBV12-4 and TRBJ1-3; the D is unclear. The CDR3 loop spans 15 amino acids. V was shortened by 6 bases and J by 0 bases, with 12 bases between the two germline ends. The CDR3 coding sequence is TGTGCCAGCAGCCATTCGACGGACTCTGGAAACACCATATATTTT. Residues: CASSHSTDSGNTIYF.

V usage is TRBV10-3 and J usage is TRBJ2-1, with TRBD2 matching over 8 bases. Per germline, CDR1 ENHRY and CDR2 SYGVKD. Trimming took 6 bases from V and 0 from J; bases not matched to a gene: 7. The CDR3 is 16 residues long. In DNA, the CDR3 is TGTGCCATCAGCTCAACTAGCGGAGACTCCTACAATGAGCAGTTCTTC. Translated: CAISSTSGDSYNEQFF.

The sample holds a few counts of this clonotype. The chain combines TRBV12-3 or TRBV12-4 with TRBJ2-1, with D possibly TRBD1 on 6 matching bases. Trimming pared 6 bases from V and 7 bases from J, leaving 13 bases between. CDR3 length: 13 residues. This CDR3 reads CASRLIRGNEQFF. The CDR3, as DNA: TGTGCCAGCAGATTGATCAGGGGTAATGAGCAGTTCTTC.

The rearrangement uses TRBV28 and TRBJ2-7; tentative D call: TRBD2 (7 bases). V lost 9 bases and J 3 bases, leaving 15 bases between the germline ends. Germline-derived CDR1 and CDR2 are MDHEN and SYDVKM. The CDR3 extends over 13 amino acids. CDR3 nucleotide sequence: TGTGCCAGTGAGGGGGGGGCCCTCTACGAGCAGTACTTC. It specifies CASEGGALYEQYF.

This clonotype was seen a few times. The chain links TRBV6-4 to TRBJ2-3, with TRBD1 as a possible D gene (6 bases). The CDR3 consists of 13 residues. Germline V lookup: CDR1 MRHNA, CDR2 SNTAGT. The V end lost 4 bases, the J end lost 4 bases, and 9 bases lay between the germline ends. The CDR3 nucleotides are TGTGCCAGCAGTGGCCCAGGGGCAGATACGCAGTATTTT. Protein product: CASSGPGADTQYF.

This clonotype appeared many times. The chain carries TRBV6-2 or TRBV6-3 and TRBJ2-2, with D uncertain. The germline gives CDR1 MNHEY, CDR2 SVGEGT. V lost 6 bases, J lost 6 bases, and 8 bases lay in between. CDR3 length equals 12 residues. The CDR3 DNA sequence: TGTGCCAGCAGCCAAGGATCCGGGGAGCTGTTTTTT. Encoded protein: CASSQGSGELFF.

This chain connects TRBV7-3 to TRBJ2-3; D may correspond to TRBD1 or TRBD2 (7 bases each). The CDR3 contains 15 residues. Per germline, CDR1 SGHTA and CDR2 FQGTGA. Trimming took off 5 bases at V and 9 bases at J, with 21 bases between the two ends. CDR3 protein: CASSKEAGQMVTQYF. For the CDR3, the DNA is TGTGCCAGCAGCAAAGAAGCGGGACAGATGGTGACGCAGTATTTT. The full variable domain, completed using reference TRBV7-3 and TRBJ2-3, is GAGVSQTPSNKVTEKGKYVELRCDPISGHTALYWYRQSLGQGPEFLIYFQGTGAADDSGLPNDRFFAVRPEGSVSTLKIQRTERGDSAVYLCASSKEAGQMVTQYFGPGTRLTVL.

The rearrangement links TRBV4-3 to TRBJ2-5, with 8 bases lining up with TRBD2. The CDR3 contains 12 residues. Germline V gives CDR1 LGHNA, CDR2 YSLEER. The ends lost 4 bases at V and 7 bases at J; junction bases unmatched: 2. The CDR3 DNA is TGCGCCAGCAGCCGAAGCGGGGGGACCCAGTACTTC. It codes for CASSRSGGTQYF.

This clonotype was detected many times. The chain joins TRBV4-3 to TRBJ1-1; D unclear. With 2 bases removed from V and 2 bases from J, the gap between germline ends came to 9 bases. The germline gives CDR1 LGHNA, CDR2 YSLEER. The CDR3 totals 14 residues. Written as DNA, the CDR3 is TGCGCCAGCAGCCAAAGATCCTTTAACACTGAAGCTTTCTTT. It yields the protein CASSQRSFNTEAFF.